This T cell receptor beta chain was observed in a study of response to subunit inactivated influenza vaccine. TCRdb ran MiXCR on the RT-PCR reads and lists one entry per CDR3 protein. The sample lists around 760,000 distinct CDR3 sequences, roughly 14% occurring once. Notes on the study in general: New T cells are recruited in small numbers by each seasonal influenza vaccination, according to the authors' suggestion.

To note about this clonotype: Its specificity is unknown. Mismatch with germline at one junction end may stem from a read error.

This CDR3 comprises 17 residues. Germline CDR1 SEHNR, CDR2 FQNEAQ (reference sequence). The chain is built from TRBV7-9 and TRBJ1-1; D gene uncertain. This receptor was taken from a man between 45 and 60 years old who received an inactivated influenza vaccine. Source: PBMCs from blood, taken 14 to 15 days before vaccination. The CDR3 bases are TGTGCCAGCAGCCCCGTCGACCTTTTGGGTTTGAACTCTGAAGCTTTCTTT. It is translated as CASSPVDLLGLNSEAFF.